This T cell receptor beta chain originates from a study of T cells in Graves' hyperthyroidism and ophthalmopathy. The overall study: The authors collected peripheral blood at initial diagnosis, before any treatment. Study-level points and caveats: Most expanded thyroid clonotypes above 0.001 also appeared in blood.

The TCR beta CDR3 regions underwent amplification using RNA transcripts as the source. The HTBI primer set was used in a first-round RT-PCR of the TCR CDR3. From the multiplex PCR reads, TCRdb called clonotypes with MiXCR, one entry per CDR3 protein. The data show approximately 600,000 distinct CDR3 sequences, with roughly 15% seen just once and approximately 4.2% held by the top ten. Under 3 months was the duration of disease in ophthalmopathy patients, who also had a Clinical Activity Score of at least 3 and a NOSPECS grade of at least 4. Any patient presenting with uncontrolled infection, other autoimmune disease, pregnancy or lactation was left out. This clonotype appeared many times. Its matching antigen is unknown. The germline CDR1 and CDR2 sequences are SGDLS and YYNGEE. Losses at the gene ends were 4 bases for V and 2 bases for J; bases not matched to a gene: 5. The CDR3 consists of 14 residues.

J is TRBJ1-2 and V is TRBV9; 7 bases fit TRBD1. This clonotype originated in a woman in her forties with Graves' ophthalmopathy. Source material: blood. As DNA, the CDR3 is TGTGCCAGCAGCTCCAGGGGGGTCAACTATGGCTACACCTTC. This encodes CASSSRGVNYGYTF.